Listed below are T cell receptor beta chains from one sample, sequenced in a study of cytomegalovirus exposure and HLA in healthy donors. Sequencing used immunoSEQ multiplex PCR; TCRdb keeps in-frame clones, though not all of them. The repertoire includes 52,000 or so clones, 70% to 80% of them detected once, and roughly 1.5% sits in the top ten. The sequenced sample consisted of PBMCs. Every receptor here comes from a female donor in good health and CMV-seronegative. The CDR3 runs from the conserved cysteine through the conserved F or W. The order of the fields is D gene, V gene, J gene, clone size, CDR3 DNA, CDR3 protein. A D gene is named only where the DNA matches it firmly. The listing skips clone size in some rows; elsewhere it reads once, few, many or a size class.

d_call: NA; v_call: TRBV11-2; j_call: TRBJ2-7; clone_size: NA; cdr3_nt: TGTGCCAGCACCGCCCGCAGTTCCTACGAGCAGTACTTC; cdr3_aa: CASTARSSYEQYF
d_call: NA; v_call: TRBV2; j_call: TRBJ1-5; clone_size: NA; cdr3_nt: TGTGCCAGCAGCGTGACAGATAGCAATCAGCCCCAGCATTTT; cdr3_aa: CASSVTDSNQPQHF
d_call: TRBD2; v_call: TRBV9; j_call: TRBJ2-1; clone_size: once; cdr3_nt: TGTGCCAGCAGCGTAAGTAGCGGGGGGTACAATGAGCAGTTCTTC; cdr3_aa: CASSVSSGGYNEQFF
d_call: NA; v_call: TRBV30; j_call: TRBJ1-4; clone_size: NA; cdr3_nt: TGTGCCTGGATAGTTGGGGGCGGTGAAAAACTGTTTTTT; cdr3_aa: CAWIVGGGEKLFF
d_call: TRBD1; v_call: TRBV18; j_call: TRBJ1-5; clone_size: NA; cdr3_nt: TGTGCCAGCTCTCAAACAGGGGCCAATCAGCCCCAGCATTTT; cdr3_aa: CASSQTGANQPQHF
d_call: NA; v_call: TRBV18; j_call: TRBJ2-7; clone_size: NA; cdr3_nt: TGTGCCAGCTCACCCCAGGGAATGACATACGAGCAGTACTTC; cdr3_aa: CASSPQGMTYEQYF
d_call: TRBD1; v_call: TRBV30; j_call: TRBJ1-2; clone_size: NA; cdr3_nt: TGTGCCTGGGGGGACAGAGATGGCTACACCTTC; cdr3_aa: CAWGDRDGYTF
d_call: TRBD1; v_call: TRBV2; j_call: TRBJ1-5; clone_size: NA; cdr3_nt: TGTGCCAGCAGTAGGACAGGGCCCAATCAGCCCCAGCATTTT; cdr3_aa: CASSRTGPNQPQHF
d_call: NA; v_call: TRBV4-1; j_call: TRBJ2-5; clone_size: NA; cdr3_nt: TGCGCCAGCAGCCAAATCCGGAGGGAGACCCAGTACTTC; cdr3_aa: CASSQIRRETQYF
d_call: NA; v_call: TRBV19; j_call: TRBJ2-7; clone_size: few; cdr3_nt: TGTGCCAGTAGTCCATACAGGGACTCCTACGAGCAGTACTTC; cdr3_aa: CASSPYRDSYEQYF
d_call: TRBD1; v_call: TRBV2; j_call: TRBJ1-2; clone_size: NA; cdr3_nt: TGTGCCAGCAGTGAGGACAGGGGCATAAACTATGGCTACACCTTC; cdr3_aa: CASSEDRGINYGYTF
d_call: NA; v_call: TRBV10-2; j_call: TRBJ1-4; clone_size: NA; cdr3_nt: TGCGCCAGCAGTGCGGGATTTAATGAAAAACTGTTTTTT; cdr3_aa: CASSAGFNEKLFF
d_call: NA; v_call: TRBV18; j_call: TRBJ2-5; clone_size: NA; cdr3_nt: TGTGCCAGCTCACCCTTTTTAGAGGTCGAGACCCAGTACTTC; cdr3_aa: CASSPFLEVETQYF
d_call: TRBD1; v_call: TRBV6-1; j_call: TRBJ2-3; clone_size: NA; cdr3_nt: TGTGCCAGCAGGGACAGGGGAGGAAACACAGATACGCAGTATTTT; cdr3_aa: CASRDRGGNTDTQYF
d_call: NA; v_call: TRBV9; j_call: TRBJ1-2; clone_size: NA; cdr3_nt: TGTGCCAGCAGCCCAAGCACAGCCAAGTATGGCTACACCTTC; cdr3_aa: CASSPSTAKYGYTF
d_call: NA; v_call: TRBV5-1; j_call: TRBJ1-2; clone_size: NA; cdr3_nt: TGCGCCAGCAGCTTGGGTCCCATCTATGGCTACACCTTC; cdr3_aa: CASSLGPIYGYTF
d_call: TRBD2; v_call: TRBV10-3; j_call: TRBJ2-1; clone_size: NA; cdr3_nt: TGTGCCATCGGAGGGACTAGCGGAGGAAATGAGCAGTTCTTC; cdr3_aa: CAIGGTSGGNEQFF
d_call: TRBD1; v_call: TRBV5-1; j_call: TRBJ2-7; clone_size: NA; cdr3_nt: TGCGCCAGCAGCTTTATGGACAGGGGGCTGGGCGAGCAGTACTTC; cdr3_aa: CASSFMDRGLGEQYF
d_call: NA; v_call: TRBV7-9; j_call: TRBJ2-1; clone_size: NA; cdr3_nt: TGTGCCAGCAGCTTAGCGCGTTACAGGGACAATGAGCAGTTCTTC; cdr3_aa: CASSLARYRDNEQFF
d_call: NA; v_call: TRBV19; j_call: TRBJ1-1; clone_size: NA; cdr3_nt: TGTGCCAGTAGTACGGGACAGAACACTGAAGCTTTCTTT; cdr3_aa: CASSTGQNTEAFF
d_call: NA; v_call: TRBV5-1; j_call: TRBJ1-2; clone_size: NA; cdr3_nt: TGCGCCAGCAGCTTGGACACGGCGGATGGCTACACCTTC; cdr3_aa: CASSLDTADGYTF
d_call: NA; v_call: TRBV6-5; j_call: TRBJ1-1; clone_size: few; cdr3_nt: TGTGCCAGCAGTTACGAACTGGTGAGCACTGAAGCTTTCTTT; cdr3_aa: CASSYELVSTEAFF
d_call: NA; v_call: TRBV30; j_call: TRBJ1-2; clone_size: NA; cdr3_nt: TGTGCCTGGAGTACCTCCAGGGTACGGGGCTACACCTTC; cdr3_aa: CAWSTSRVRGYTF
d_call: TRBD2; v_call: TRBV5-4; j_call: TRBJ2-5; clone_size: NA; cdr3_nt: TGTGCCAGCCGCGCGGGGCTAGCGGGGGAAGAGACCCAGTACTTC; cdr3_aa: CASRAGLAGEETQYF